This entry concerns a single T cell receptor (beta chain). The data were obtained in a study of blood T cell repertoires in COVID-19. Clones were read by immunoSEQ multiplex PCR, and TCRdb kept only the in-frame ones, dropping some. The sample lists some 490,000 clones, 80% to 90% seen once, with roughly 8% in the top ten. Sequencing used PBMCs or T cells enriched from blood (not recorded which). This sequence originates from a woman aged 55-69 years who had recovered from COVID-19.

As DNA, the CDR3 is TGTGCCAGCAGTCCTCAGGGGGCTTCCGGCAATGAGCAGTTCTTC. This encodes CASSPQGASGNEQFF. The chain joins TRBV6-5 to TRBJ2-1; 8 positions agree with TRBD1. The CDR3 consists of 15 residues. Germline-derived CDR1 and CDR2 are MNHEY and SVGAGI. Trimming took 5 bases from V and 6 from J; bases not matched to a gene: 9.